The 23 T cell receptor beta chains listed next were all sequenced from one sample in a study of cytomegalovirus exposure and HLA in healthy donors. Primers: 60 Vbeta forward and 13 Jbeta reverse. Clones were sequenced by immunoSEQ multiplex PCR, and TCRdb holds only the in-frame ones, with some missing. Of 150,000 or so clones listed, about three quarters are singletons. Sequencing was done on a sample of PBMCs. All receptors derive from a man aged 25 to 40 in good health and CMV-seropositive.

V usage is TRBV7-6 and J usage is TRBJ2-7, with TRBD2 matching 9 bases. The length of the CDR3 is 16 residues. The ends lost 0 bases at V and 3 bases at J; junction bases unmatched: 6. Looked up from germline, CDR1 is SGHVS and CDR2 is FNYEAQ. CDR3 in DNA: TGTGCCAGCAGCTTAGCCGGCCTAGCGGGACGCTACGAGCAGTACTTC. Residues: CASSLAGLAGRYEQYF. The full variable domain, completed using reference TRBV7-6 and TRBJ2-7, is GAGVSQSPRYKVTKRGQDVALRCDPISGHVSLYWYRQALGQGPEFLTYFNYEAQQDKSGLPNDRFSAERPEGSISTLTIQRTEQRDSAMYRCASSLAGLAGRYEQYFGPGTRLTVT.

A note on this clone: The sample contains more than one DNA sequence encoding this CDR3. This chain joins TRBV10-3 and TRBJ1-1; D perhaps matches TRBD1 (5 bases). V dropped 6 bases and J dropped 5 bases, with 16 bases sitting between them. Germline CDR1 and CDR2: ENHRY and SYGVKD. This CDR3 contains 14 residues. The CDR3 DNA reads as TGTGCCATCAGGGTAACACCGGGGGAAACTGAAGCTTTCTTT. This translates into CAIRVTPGETEAFF.

The chain links TRBV6-5 to TRBJ2-7; tentatively, D is TRBD2 (5 bases). The ends were cut back, 6 bases at V and 4 bases at J, with 7 bases in the middle. There are 11 residues in the CDR3. Germline assignment: CDR1 MNHEY and CDR2 SVGAGI. In DNA form, the CDR3 reads TGTGCCAGCAGCGGCGGGTACGAGCAGTACTTC. Its translation: CASSGGYEQYF.

V and J are TRBV5-1 and TRBJ1-4; the D gene is possibly TRBD1 (5 bases). Trimming took 3 bases from V and 0 from J, leaving 15 bases between them. The germline CDR1 and CDR2 sequences are SGHRS and YFSETQ. The CDR3 extends over 17 amino acids. DNA of the CDR3: TGCGCCAGCAGCTACGACGGGGGTCCGGCAACTAATGAAAAACTGTTTTTT. Translated, it gives CASSYDGGPATNEKLFF.

CDR3 sequence: CASSQSSLATYEQYF. CDR3 coding DNA: TGTGCCAGCAGCCAGAGCTCTCTAGCGACCTACGAGCAGTACTTC. The genes are TRBV4-2 and TRBJ2-7; weak D call: TRBD2 (6 bases). Germline V gene data show CDR1 as LGHNA and CDR2 as YNFKEQ. The CDR3 is 15 residues long. V gave up 3 bases and J gave up 2 bases, with 14 bases separating them.

In its sample, this clone was seen a few times. This rearrangement joins TRBV27 to TRBJ1-3; 8 bases match TRBD1. J was trimmed by 2 bases and V by 9 bases; bases with no gene match: 9. Per germline, CDR1 MNHEY and CDR2 SMNVEV (reference sequence). This CDR3 region has 15 residues. CDR3 sequence (DNA): TGTGCCAGTTCCTTGACAGGGGCACCTGGAAACACCATATATTTT. It yields the protein CASSLTGAPGNTIYF.

The sample holds one count of this clone. V gene TRBV10-1 combines with J gene TRBJ2-5; 9 positions match TRBD1. In germline, CDR1 is WNHNN, CDR2 SYGVQD (reference sequence). J gave up 1 base and V 2 bases, and 5 bases lay outside the gene matches. The CDR3 consists of 16 residues. The CDR3 bases are TGCGCCAGCAGTGAGGGGACAGGGACCCTCCAAGAGACCCAGTACTTC. Its protein product is CASSEGTGTLQETQYF.

The chain is built from TRBV27 and TRBJ1-5; 11 positions match TRBD1. V was clipped by 2 bases and J by 0 bases; unmatched bases: 3. From germline, CDR1 is MNHEY and CDR2 SMNVEV (reference sequence). The CDR3 sequence is 17 residues long. CDR3 DNA sequence: TGTGCCAGCAGTTTAGGGACAGGGGGGTATAGCAATCAGCCCCAGCATTTT. It translates to CASSLGTGGYSNQPQHF.

This clone was picked up a small number of times. The gene calls are TRBV9 and TRBJ1-2; possible D gene TRBD1, 5 bases. CDR3 length equals 13 residues. V shed 5 bases and J shed 3 bases, with 11 bases lying between them. Germline V CDR1 and CDR2: SGDLS, YYNGEE. The DNA of the CDR3 is TGTGCCAGCAGTGGAGGGGCGGACTATGGCTACACCTTC. It translates to CASSGGADYGYTF.

The J gene is TRBJ1-1, the V gene TRBV9, with D uncertain. The CDR3 spans 13 residues. The germline V and J ends were trimmed by 4 bases and 0 bases, with 7 bases remaining between them. Germline loops: CDR1 SGDLS, CDR2 YYNGEE. The CDR3 loop is CASSPGMNTEAFF. DNA of the CDR3: TGTGCCAGCAGCCCAGGAATGAACACTGAAGCTTTCTTT.

This clone appeared a few times. This chain connects TRBV13 to TRBJ2-7; D might be TRBD2 (6 bases). This CDR3 has 13 residues. Germline V gene data show CDR1 as PRHDT and CDR2 as FYEKMQ (reference sequence). V lost 8 bases, J lost 2 bases, and 13 bases lay in between. The CDR3 nucleotides read TGTGCCAGCGAATTGGGGGGAACCTACGAGCAGTACTTC. This sequence encodes CASELGGTYEQYF.

The rearrangement joins TRBV27 to TRBJ1-1, with 7 bases that match TRBD1. The V gene's germline CDR1 is MNHEY and CDR2 SMNVEV (reference sequence). The junction had 17 bases not matched to a gene; V was cut back by 5 bases and J by 2 bases. The CDR3 consists of 18 residues. CDR3 region: CASSQQGRAISGNTEAFF. CDR3 coding DNA: TGTGCCAGCAGTCAACAGGGGCGGGCAATCTCAGGTAACACTGAAGCTTTCTTT.

This chain connects TRBV19 to TRBJ1-5, with D possibly matching TRBD1 (6 bases). CDR1 LNHDA and CDR2 SQIVND come from the germline V gene (reference sequence). This CDR3 has 15 amino acids. V was clipped by 3 bases and J by 1 base, with 10 bases between them. The DNA for the CDR3 is TGTGCCAGTAGTATTTTGGACAGAAGCAATCAGCCCCAGCATTTT. The encoded protein is CASSILDRSNQPQHF.

The chain uses TRBV19 and TRBJ1-5; possibly TRBD1 for D (6 bases). Germline assignment: CDR1 LNHDA and CDR2 SQIVND (reference sequence). The ends were cut back, 5 bases at V and 0 bases at J, with 14 bases in the middle. The CDR3 extends over 16 amino acids. DNA of the CDR3: TGTGCCAGTAGTTCTTCCGGGACAAATAGCAATCAGCCCCAGCATTTT. Amino acids: CASSSSGTNSNQPQHF.

The CDR3 DNA reads TGTGCCTGGAGCAGCGGGACTCTAATCTACGAGCAGTACTTC. It encodes CAWSSGTLIYEQYF. This chain connects TRBV30 to TRBJ2-7, with 7 nucleotides matching TRBD2. Trimming cost V 3 bases and J 3 bases; bases outside gene matches: 8. CDR3 length: 14 amino acids. Germline values: CDR1 GTSNPN, CDR2 SVGIG (reference sequence).

The chain is built from TRBV19 and TRBJ2-1, with 7 bases that match TRBD2. J gave up 7 bases and V 4 bases, and 10 bases lay outside the gene matches. The CDR3 loop spans 15 amino acids. Germline loops: CDR1 LNHDA, CDR2 SQIVND (reference sequence). For the CDR3, the DNA is TGTGCCAGTAGTACTTTGCGGGAGAGTACAAATGAGCAGTTCTTC. Protein sequence: CASSTLRESTNEQFF.

The CDR3 here is CASSLALAASTDTQYF. CDR3 DNA: TGTGCCAGCAGCTTAGCGCTAGCAGCTAGCACAGATACGCAGTATTTT. The rearrangement links TRBV7-6 to TRBJ2-3; D may be TRBD2 (5 bases). The ends were cut back, 0 bases at V and 0 bases at J, with 10 bases in the middle. The CDR3 loop spans 16 amino acids. The germline CDR1 and CDR2 sequences are SGHVS and FNYEAQ.

The gene calls are TRBV13 and TRBJ2-7; TRBD1 matches at 7 bases. V shed 1 base and J 2 bases; nucleotides not matched to a gene: 11. CDR1 and CDR2 (germline): PRHDT, FYEKMQ (reference sequence). The CDR3 sequence is 17 residues long. CDR3 sequence (DNA): TGTGCCAGCAGCTTAGCCACAGGGGCCATACGTCCCTACGAGCAGTACTTC. This gives the protein CASSLATGAIRPYEQYF.

V and J are TRBV27 and TRBJ2-1; 10 positions match TRBD2. Germline CDR1 and CDR2: MNHEY and SMNVEV (reference sequence). The CDR3 runs 17 residues. Losses at the gene ends were 10 bases for V and 4 bases for J; bases not matched to a gene: 16. The CDR3 region has the DNA TGTGCCACCGACGGTCTAGGGACTAGCGATTCGTACAATGAGCAGTTCTTC. Amino acid sequence: CATDGLGTSDSYNEQFF.

This chain uses TRBV11-2 with TRBJ2-1; TRBD2 matches at 8 bases. Per germline, CDR1 SGHAT and CDR2 FQNNGV. This CDR3 is built from 18 residues. The trim removed 1 base at V and 0 bases at J, leaving 8 bases unmatched. The DNA of the CDR3 is TGTGCCAGCAGCTTAGTCCTAGCGGGCCTGAGCTCCTACAATGAGCAGTTCTTC. Protein sequence: CASSLVLAGLSSYNEQFF.

This clone was counted only a few times. The J gene is TRBJ2-3, the V gene TRBV6-1, with no clear D. V was pared by 7 bases and J by 3 bases, with 8 bases between. The CDR3 has 12 amino acids. Germline CDR1 MNHNS, CDR2 SASEGT. As DNA, the CDR3 is TGTGCCAGCAACTTCGTGACAGATACGCAGTATTTT. Its translation: CASNFVTDTQYF.

V usage is TRBV10-2 and J usage is TRBJ1-1; D unresolved. This CDR3 contains 14 residues. The V end was cut by 3 bases, the J end by 5 bases, with 13 bases between. The germline gives CDR1 WSHSY, CDR2 SAAADI. CDR3 residues: CASSDLTAKTEAFF. The CDR3 DNA reads TGCGCCAGCAGTGACCTAACAGCCAAAACTGAAGCTTTCTTT.

This clone was counted between two and nine times. V is TRBV6-5 and J is TRBJ1-2; the match to TRBD1 covers 8 bases. Germline V CDR1 and CDR2: MNHEY, SVGAGI. The CDR3 sequence is 15 residues long. V was pared by 5 bases and J by 3 bases, with 8 bases of the junction left unmatched. CDR3 protein: CASSPWTGNYYGYTF. In nucleotides, the CDR3 is TGTGCCAGCAGTCCCTGGACAGGGAACTACTATGGCTACACCTTC.